One and the same sample provided the 17 T cell receptor beta chains below, sequenced in a study of T cell responses to AZD1222 COVID-19 vaccine. Profiling relied on immunoSEQ multiplex PCR, and the TCRdb table lists in-frame clones only, not all of them. The sample shows about 120,000 clones, roughly 87% of them seen only once. The starting material was peripheral blood, obtained on day 0 of AZD1222 vaccination. These receptors all stem from an adult in good health.

The J gene is TRBJ1-3, the V gene TRBV5-4; 10 positions match TRBD1. The germline CDR1 and CDR2 sequences are SGHNT and YYREEE (reference sequence). V lost 0 bases and J lost 2; bases outside the gene matches: 5. The CDR3 totals 17 residues. The DNA of the CDR3 is TGTGCCAGCAGCTTGGTAGGGACAGGGGCAACTGGAAACACCATATATTTT. As protein: CASSLVGTGATGNTIYF.

V usage is TRBV27 and J usage is TRBJ1-1; D not certain. CDR3 length: 14 residues. The ends were cut back, 3 bases at V and 5 bases at J, with 13 bases in the middle. The germline CDR1 and CDR2 sequences are MNHEY and SMNVEV (reference sequence). CDR3 residues: CASSFTPAGTEAFF. CDR3 nucleotides: TGTGCCAGCAGTTTCACTCCCGCGGGGACTGAAGCTTTCTTT.

The rearrangement uses TRBV5-6 and TRBJ1-1, with a weak D call TRBD1 (5 bases). The CDR3 has 13 amino acids. Germline values: CDR1 SGHDT, CDR2 YYEEEE. The V gene lost 4 bases and the J gene lost 1 base, with 8 bases spanning the gap. The CDR3: CASSVQGNTEAFF. The CDR3 coding sequence is TGTGCCAGCAGCGTTCAGGGGAACACTGAAGCTTTCTTT.

This clone has just one count. The V call is TRBV4-1, the J call TRBJ2-1, with D hard to call. This CDR3 has 14 amino acids. Looked up from germline, CDR1 is MGHRA and CDR2 is YSYEKL. V lost 0 bases to trimming and J lost 4 bases, with 7 bases between them. The CDR3 DNA sequence: TGCGCCAGCAGCCAAGAATGGGCTTACAATGAGCAGTTCTTC. Translation gives CASSQEWAYNEQFF.

This rearrangement joins TRBV7-8 to TRBJ1-1, with 7 bases lining up with TRBD1. The germline CDR1 and CDR2 sequences are SGHVS and FQNEAQ. The J segment lost 0 bases and the V segment lost 4 bases, leaving 23 bases of the junction unmatched. The CDR3 extends over 21 amino acids. CDR3 bases: TGTGCCAGCAGCTCGGCGCTACACAGGGTACCCTATCAGGGGGTGAACACTGAAGCTTTCTTT. Its protein product is CASSSALHRVPYQGVNTEAFF.

The rearrangement uses TRBV27 and TRBJ2-7; D is perhaps TRBD1 (7 bases). The CDR3 spans 15 residues. From germline, CDR1 is MNHEY and CDR2 SMNVEV (reference sequence). Trimming stripped 3 bases from V and 4 bases from J, with 16 bases between. CDR3 nucleotides: TGTGCCAGCAGTTTTGGAGGGACAGCAGTATACGAGCAGTACTTC. Translating gives CASSFGGTAVYEQYF.

The genes are TRBV28 and TRBJ1-6, with 7 bases lining up with TRBD1. Germline CDR1 and CDR2: MDHEN and SYDVKM. The V gene end was trimmed by 7 bases and the J gene end by 7 bases; junction bases not matched to a gene: 7. The length of the CDR3 is 14 residues. CDR3 bases: TGTGCCAGCACCTCAGGGGGAAGGAATTCACCCCTCCACTTT. As protein: CASTSGGRNSPLHF.

This clone was picked up one time. This chain joins TRBV11-2 and TRBJ2-3; D possibly corresponds to TRBD2 (6 bases). Per the germline V gene, CDR1 is SGHAT and CDR2 is FQNNGV. V gave up 6 bases and J gave up 2 bases, with 15 bases separating them. The CDR3 is 15 amino acids. The CDR3 spells CASRFRDWLTDTQYF. CDR3 DNA sequence: TGTGCCAGCAGGTTCCGGGACTGGCTCACAGATACGCAGTATTTT.

This clone turned up a few times. V usage is TRBV3-1 (or the pseudogene TRBV3-2) and J usage is TRBJ1-4, with TRBD1 matching 9 bases. From germline, CDR1 is LGHDT and CDR2 YNNKEL (reference sequence). The CDR3 is 15 amino acids. With 1 base clipped from V and 11 bases from J, the junction kept 8 bases outside the gene matches. The chain's CDR3 is CASSQGGGQGIKLFF. The CDR3, as DNA: TGTGCCAGCAGCCAAGGTGGGGGACAGGGTATCAAACTGTTTTTT.

This chain joins TRBV27 and TRBJ2-7; D tentatively fits TRBD1 or TRBD2 (5 bases each). The CDR3 sequence is 14 residues long. V lost 5 bases, J lost 3 bases, and 14 bases lay in between. The germline V gene has CDR1 MNHEY and CDR2 SMNVEV (reference sequence). Here the CDR3 reads CASSPGTGNYEQYF. The DNA for the CDR3 is TGTGCCAGCAGTCCGGGGACGGGGAACTACGAGCAGTACTTC.

This clone was counted between two and nine times. The chain links TRBV11-3 to TRBJ1-2; D call uncertain. Germline-derived CDR1 and CDR2 are SGHNT and YENEEA. The CDR3 totals 16 residues. V lost 8 bases to trimming and J lost 4 bases, with 23 bases between them. CDR3 sequence (DNA): TGTGCCAGCCACTTCCTGCGGCCCAGGCAGTTCTATGGCTACACCTTC. It encodes CASHFLRPRQFYGYTF.

This clone has just one count. V and J are TRBV29-1 and TRBJ2-2; no clear D. The V gene lost 3 bases and the J gene lost 4 bases, with 6 bases spanning the gap. This CDR3 is built from 12 residues. Germline V gene data show CDR1 as SQVTM and CDR2 as ANQGSEA. CDR3 coding DNA: TGCAGCGTTGACCCCAGCACCGGGGAGCTGTTTTTT. This encodes CSVDPSTGELFF.

V usage is TRBV15 and J usage is TRBJ1-1, with a weak D call TRBD1 (6 bases). Trimming removed 0 bases from V and 12 bases from J, with 14 bases in between. The CDR3 is 13 residues long. Germline assignment: CDR1 LNHNV and CDR2 YYDKDF (reference sequence). The CDR3 DNA follows: TGTGCCACCAGCAGAGATGTGGGGGCGATAACTTTCTTT. Its translation is CATSRDVGAITFF.

In its sample, this clone was seen once. This sequence joins TRBV19 and TRBJ1-1; TRBD1 matches at 7 bases. V dropped 3 bases and J dropped 5; count of bases not matched to a gene: 9. CDR1 and CDR2 from the germline V gene are LNHDA and SQIVND (reference sequence). The CDR3 extends over 15 amino acids. The CDR3 protein is CASSIRQQGRTEAFF. Here the CDR3 DNA reads TGTGCCAGTAGTATTCGACAACAGGGGAGAACTGAAGCTTTCTTT.

The J gene is TRBJ1-4, the V gene TRBV18, with a weak D call TRBD1 (5 bases). With 6 bases removed from V and 1 base from J, the gap between germline ends came to 9 bases. This CDR3 contains 14 residues. Germline-derived CDR1 and CDR2 are KGHSH and LQKENI. The CDR3 DNA reads TGTGCCAGCTCGTCGGGGGGAACTAATGAAAAACTGTTTTTT. This translates into CASSSGGTNEKLFF.

V and J are TRBV18 and TRBJ2-1, with 8 bases matching TRBD1. The CDR3 is 15 amino acids. CDR1 is KGHSH, CDR2 LQKENI, per germline. With 2 bases clipped from V and 7 bases from J, the junction kept 7 bases outside the gene matches. The CDR3 loop is CASSPKTGAGNEQFF. Written as DNA, the CDR3 is TGTGCCAGCTCACCAAAGACAGGGGCCGGGAATGAGCAGTTCTTC.

The V gene is TRBV11-1, the J gene TRBJ1-1; 11 bases map to TRBD1. The CDR3 spans 15 residues. After removal of 5 bases from V and 5 bases from J, the junction contained 7 bases not matched to a gene. CDR1 and CDR2 (germline): SGHAT, FQDESV (reference sequence). The CDR3 spells CASSPLGTGGTEAFF. CDR3 DNA sequence: TGTGCCAGCAGCCCGCTCGGGACAGGGGGGACTGAAGCTTTCTTT.